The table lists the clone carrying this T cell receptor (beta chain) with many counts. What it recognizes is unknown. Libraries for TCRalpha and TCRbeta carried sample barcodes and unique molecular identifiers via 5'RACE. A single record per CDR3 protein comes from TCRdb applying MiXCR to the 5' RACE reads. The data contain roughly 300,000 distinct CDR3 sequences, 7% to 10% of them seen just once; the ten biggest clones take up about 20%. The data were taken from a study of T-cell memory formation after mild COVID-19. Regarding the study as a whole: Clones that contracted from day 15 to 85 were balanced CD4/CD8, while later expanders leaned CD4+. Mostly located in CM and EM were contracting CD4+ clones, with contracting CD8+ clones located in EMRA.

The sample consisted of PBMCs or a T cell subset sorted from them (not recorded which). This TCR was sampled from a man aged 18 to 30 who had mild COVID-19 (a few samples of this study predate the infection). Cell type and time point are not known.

The CDR3 bases are TGCGCCAGCAGCCTACCCGGGACAGGGCGAGAGACCCAGTACTTC. The encoded protein is CASSLPGTGRETQYF. The chain combines TRBV5-1 with TRBJ2-5, with 9 bases fitting TRBD1. CDR1 and CDR2 from the germline V gene are SGHRS and YFSETQ. V trimming: 4 bases; J trimming: 4 bases; junction bases outside the gene matches: 8. The CDR3 sequence is 15 residues long.